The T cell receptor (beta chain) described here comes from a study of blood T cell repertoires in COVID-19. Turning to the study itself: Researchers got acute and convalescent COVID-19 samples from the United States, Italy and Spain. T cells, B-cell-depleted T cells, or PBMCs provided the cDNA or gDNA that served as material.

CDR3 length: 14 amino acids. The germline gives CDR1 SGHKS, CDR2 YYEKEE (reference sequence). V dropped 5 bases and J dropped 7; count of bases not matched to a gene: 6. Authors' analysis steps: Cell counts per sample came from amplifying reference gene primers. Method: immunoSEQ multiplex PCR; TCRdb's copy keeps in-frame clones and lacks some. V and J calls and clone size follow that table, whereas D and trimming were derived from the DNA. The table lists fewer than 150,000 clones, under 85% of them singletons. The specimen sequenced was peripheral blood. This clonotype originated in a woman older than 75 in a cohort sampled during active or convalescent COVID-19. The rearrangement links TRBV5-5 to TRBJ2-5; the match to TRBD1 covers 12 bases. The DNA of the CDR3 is TGTGCCAGCAGTCCGGGACAGGGGGCTGGGACCCAGTACTTC. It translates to CASSPGQGAGTQYF.